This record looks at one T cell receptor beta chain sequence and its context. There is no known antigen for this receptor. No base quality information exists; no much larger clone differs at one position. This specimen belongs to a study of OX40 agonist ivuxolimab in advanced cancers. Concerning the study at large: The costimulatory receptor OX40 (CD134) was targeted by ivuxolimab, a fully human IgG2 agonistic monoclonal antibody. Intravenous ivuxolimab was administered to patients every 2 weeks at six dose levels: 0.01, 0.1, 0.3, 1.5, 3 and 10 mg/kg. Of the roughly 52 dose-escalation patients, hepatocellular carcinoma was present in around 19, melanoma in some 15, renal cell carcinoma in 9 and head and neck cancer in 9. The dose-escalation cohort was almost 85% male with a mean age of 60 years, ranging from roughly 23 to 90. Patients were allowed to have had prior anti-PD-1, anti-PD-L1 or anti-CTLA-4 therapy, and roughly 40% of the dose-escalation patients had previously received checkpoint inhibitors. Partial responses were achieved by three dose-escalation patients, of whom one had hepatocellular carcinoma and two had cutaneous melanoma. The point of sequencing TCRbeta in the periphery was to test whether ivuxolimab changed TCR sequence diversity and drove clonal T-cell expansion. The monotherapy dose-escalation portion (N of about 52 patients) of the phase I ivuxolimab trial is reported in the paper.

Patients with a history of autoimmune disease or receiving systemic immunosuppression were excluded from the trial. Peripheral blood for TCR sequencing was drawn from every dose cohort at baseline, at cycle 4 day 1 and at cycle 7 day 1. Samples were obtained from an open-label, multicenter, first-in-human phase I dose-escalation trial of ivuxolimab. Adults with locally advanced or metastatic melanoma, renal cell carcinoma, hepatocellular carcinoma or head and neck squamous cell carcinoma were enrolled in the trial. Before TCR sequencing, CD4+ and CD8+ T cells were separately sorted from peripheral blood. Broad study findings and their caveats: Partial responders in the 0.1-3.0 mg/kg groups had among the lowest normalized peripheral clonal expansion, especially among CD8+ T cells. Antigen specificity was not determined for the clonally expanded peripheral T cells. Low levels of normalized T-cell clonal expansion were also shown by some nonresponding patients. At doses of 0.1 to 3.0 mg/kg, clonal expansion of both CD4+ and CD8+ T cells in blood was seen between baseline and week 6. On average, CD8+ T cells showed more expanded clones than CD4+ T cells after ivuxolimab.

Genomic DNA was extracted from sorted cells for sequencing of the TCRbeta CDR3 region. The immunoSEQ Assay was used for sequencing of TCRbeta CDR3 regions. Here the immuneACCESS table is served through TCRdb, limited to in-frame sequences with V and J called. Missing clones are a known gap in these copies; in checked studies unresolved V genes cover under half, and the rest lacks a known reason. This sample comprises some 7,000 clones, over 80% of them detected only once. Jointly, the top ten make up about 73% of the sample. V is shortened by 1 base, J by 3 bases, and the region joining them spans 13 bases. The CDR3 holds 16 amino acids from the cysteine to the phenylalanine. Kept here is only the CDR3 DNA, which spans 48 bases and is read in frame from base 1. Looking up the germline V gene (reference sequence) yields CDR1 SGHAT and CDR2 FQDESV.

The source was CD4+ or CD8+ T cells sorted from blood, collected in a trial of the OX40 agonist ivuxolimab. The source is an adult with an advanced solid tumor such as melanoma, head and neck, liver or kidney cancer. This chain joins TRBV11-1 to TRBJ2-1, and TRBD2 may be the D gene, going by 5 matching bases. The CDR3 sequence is CASSLESSAGYNEQFF. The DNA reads TGTGCCAGCAGCTTAGAATCCAGCGCGGGCTACAATGAGCAGTTCTTC.